The clone carrying this T cell receptor (beta chain) was observed at least ten times. Time point defined: pre-sensitization, week 0. Sample treatment: therapeutic diphenylcyclopropenone sensitization with weekly scalp DPC. Germline CDR1 and CDR2: DFQATT and SNEGSKA (reference sequence). Trimming took 1 base from V and 3 from J; bases not matched to a gene: 3. This CDR3 is 15 amino acids long. The sample originates from a study of human T cells and chemical hapten exposure. MiXCR, run by TCRdb on the RACE reads, gives a single entry per CDR3 protein. The sample gives more than 70,000 distinct CDR3 sequences, about 8.5% of which show up once; just over 2.5% is in the top ten.

This chain links TRBV20-1 with TRBJ2-3, with TRBD2 matching over 11 bases. The sequencing here drew on whole blood, taken in connection with sensitization to the hapten diphenylcyclopropenone (DPC). The origin of this receptor is a man aged 40-49 years with alopecia areata. Some clones in this sample may be carry-over from other donors' samples. CDR3 region: CSARASGRSTDTQYF. CDR3 DNA sequence: TGCAGTGCTAGAGCTAGCGGGAGGAGTACAGATACGCAGTATTTT.